This paragraph covers one T cell receptor (beta chain) sequence. The specificity of this receptor is unknown. No per-base quality is available; no much larger clone lies one base away. This sample stems from a study of T cell repertoires and leukemia-associated antigens (dated by TCRdb to between 2018 and 2020). A note on the overall study: Per sample, about 5.1 to 6.6 million read pairs and about 3.3 to 5.0 million effective reads were obtained, for approximately 16 million effective reads in total. Using in vitro peptide stimulation of healthy T cells, the study set out to figure out what antigen is recognized by a TCR Vbeta21 clone that had previously been found in CML patients.

Overall study outcomes, separate from this receptor: Direct testing of the expanded clones' antigen specificity and function was not done, and further investigation was required. The four groups showed no significant differences in numbers of Vbeta genes (about 59), Jbeta genes (14), VDJ rearrangements, or unique CDR3s.

As a first step, the CD3+ T cells were left to rest overnight in RPMI 1640 lacking fetal bovine serum, at 2.5 million cells/mL. CD3+ T cells were isolated from PBMCs with MACS immunomagnetic beads following the manufacturer's instructions. Total RNA was extracted from the cultured T cells using TRIzol reagent. 5' rapid amplification of cDNA ends (5'RACE) was the method used to amplify TCRbeta libraries from the RNA. Before sequencing, library concentration and integrity were assessed using Qubit, an Agilent instrument, and quantitative PCR. Sequencing of qualified libraries was performed on Illumina HiSeq or MiSeq by a commercial service provider. The paper's data handling went like this. TCR sequences in each sample were identified with MiXCR version 1.8.2. Qualified clones required a CDR3 longer than four amino acids, an in-frame nucleotide length, and no stop codon. A read containing the complete CDR3 structure was counted as an effective read. Validation of expanded clones was performed by RT-PCR with 24 Vbeta primers, GeneScan spectratyping, and Sanger sequencing. The raw public reads went through TCRdb reprocessing: fastp at Q25, MiXCR clone calling, in-frame beta chains kept. For every CDR3 protein sequence, its rows merge into one entry that carries the most common genes and DNA. TCRdb's processing, not the authors' own work, is the source of the V and J calls. For this sample the table gives about 9,800 distinct CDR3 sequences, of which 43% were detected only once. The ten largest make up around 58% of the sample.

V drops 0 bases and J drops 4 bases, leaving 7 bases in between. Reading from cysteine to phenylalanine, the CDR3 counts 14 amino acids. CDR3 DNA only is kept here, 42 bases in frame from base 1. CDR1 SGHKS and CDR2 YYEKEE are derived from the germline V gene (reference sequence). The sequence is built from TRBV5-5 and TRBJ1-4, with no D gene named confidently. The receptor was isolated from a female donor in good health. The sequenced sample consisted of CD3+ T cells sorted from blood and cultured. The CDR3 corresponds to CASSLGVRNEKLFF. The DNA reads as follows: TGTGCCAGCAGCTTGGGTGTTCGTAATGAAAAACTGTTTTTT.